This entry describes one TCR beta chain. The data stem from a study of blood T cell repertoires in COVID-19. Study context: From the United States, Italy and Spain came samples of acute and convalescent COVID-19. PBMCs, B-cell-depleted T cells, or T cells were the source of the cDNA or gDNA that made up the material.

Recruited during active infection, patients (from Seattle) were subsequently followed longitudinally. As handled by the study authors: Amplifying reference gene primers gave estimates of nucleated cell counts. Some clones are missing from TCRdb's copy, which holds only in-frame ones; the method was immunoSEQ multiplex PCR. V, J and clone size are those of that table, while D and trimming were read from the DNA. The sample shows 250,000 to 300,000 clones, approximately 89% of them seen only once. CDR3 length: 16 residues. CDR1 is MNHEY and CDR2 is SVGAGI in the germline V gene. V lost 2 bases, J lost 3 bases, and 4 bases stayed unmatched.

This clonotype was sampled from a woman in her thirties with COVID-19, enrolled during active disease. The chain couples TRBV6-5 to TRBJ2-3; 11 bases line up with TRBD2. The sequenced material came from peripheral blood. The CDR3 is CASSYPGTSGTDTQYF. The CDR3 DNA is TGTGCCAGCAGTTACCCCGGGACTAGCGGAACAGATACGCAGTATTTT.